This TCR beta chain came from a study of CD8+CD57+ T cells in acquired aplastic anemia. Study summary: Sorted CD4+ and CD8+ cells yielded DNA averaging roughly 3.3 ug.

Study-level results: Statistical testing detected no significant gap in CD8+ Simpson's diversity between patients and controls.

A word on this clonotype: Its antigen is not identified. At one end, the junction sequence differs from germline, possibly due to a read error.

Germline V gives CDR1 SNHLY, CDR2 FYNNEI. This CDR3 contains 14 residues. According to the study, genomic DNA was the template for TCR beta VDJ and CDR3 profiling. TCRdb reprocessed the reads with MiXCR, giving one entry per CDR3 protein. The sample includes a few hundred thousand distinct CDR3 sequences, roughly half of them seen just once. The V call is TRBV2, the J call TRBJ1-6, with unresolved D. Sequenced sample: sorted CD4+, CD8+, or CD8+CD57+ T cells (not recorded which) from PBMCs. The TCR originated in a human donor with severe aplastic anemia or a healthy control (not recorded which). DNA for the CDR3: TGTGTCAGCAGTGTGCGGCACCGGGATTCACCCCTCCACTTT. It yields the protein CVSSVRHRDSPLHF.